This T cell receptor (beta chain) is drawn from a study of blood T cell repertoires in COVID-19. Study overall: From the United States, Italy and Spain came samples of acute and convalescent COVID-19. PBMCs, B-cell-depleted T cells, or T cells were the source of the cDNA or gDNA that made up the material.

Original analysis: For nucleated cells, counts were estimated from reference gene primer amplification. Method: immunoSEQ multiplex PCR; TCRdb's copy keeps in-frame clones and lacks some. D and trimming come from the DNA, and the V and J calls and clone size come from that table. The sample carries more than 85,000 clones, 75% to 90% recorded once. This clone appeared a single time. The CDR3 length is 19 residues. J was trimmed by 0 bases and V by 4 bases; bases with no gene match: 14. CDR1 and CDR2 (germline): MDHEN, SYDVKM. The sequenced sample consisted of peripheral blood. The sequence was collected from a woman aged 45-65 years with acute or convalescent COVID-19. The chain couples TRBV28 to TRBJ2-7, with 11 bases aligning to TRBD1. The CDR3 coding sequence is TGTGCCAGCAGTTCGGAAGGACAGGGGGCTCCTCGGAGCTCCTACGAGCAGTACTTC. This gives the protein CASSSEGQGAPRSSYEQYF.